This passage covers 20 T cell receptor beta chains from one sample sequenced in a study of blood T cell repertoires in COVID-19 (dated by TCRdb to 2019 to 2021). Libraries came from the immunoSEQ multiplex PCR assay. TCRdb took this table from immuneACCESS and kept in-frame rearrangements with V and J called. Such tables lack part of the clones; where checked against another copy, unresolved V genes explain under half of the gap, and the rest is unexplained. The sample includes fewer than 150,000 clones, with approximately 84% observed a single time. 10% to 15% of the sample rests with the top ten. The sequencing input was peripheral blood. These receptor sequences come from a human donor in a cohort sampled during active COVID-19.

The rearrangement joins TRBV7-9 to TRBJ1-1; TRBD1 aligns across 10 bases. The CDR3 runs to 13 residues. Germline V gives CDR1 SEHNR, CDR2 FQNEAQ (reference sequence). With V trimmed by 4 bases and J by 10 bases, 6 bases remained unmatched. The CDR3 DNA follows: TGTGCCAGCAGCTCGGGACAGGGGCGGACAGCTTTCTTT. Amino acid sequence: CASSSGQGRTAFF. The entire variable domain, with the rest obtained from reference TRBV7-9 and TRBJ1-1, is as follows: DTGVSQNPRHKITKRGQNVTFRCDPISEHNRLYWYRQTLGQGPEFLTYFQNEAQLEKSRLLSDRFSAERPKGSFSTLEIQRTEQGDSAMYLCASSSGQGRTAFFGQGTRLTVV.

CDR3 bases: TGCAGCGTCCGAACTCCGGACAGGGTGACTGGTGAAAAACTGTTTTTT. Protein product: CSVRTPDRVTGEKLFF. The rearrangement joins TRBV29-1 to TRBJ1-4, with TRBD1 matching over 8 bases. Germline V gene sequence: CDR1 SQVTM, CDR2 ANQGSEA. V lost 6 bases, J lost 7 bases, and 16 bases stayed unmatched. This CDR3 comprises 16 residues.

The rearrangement joins TRBV7-2 to TRBJ1-3; TRBD1 matches at 10 bases. CDR1 and CDR2 from the germline V gene are SGHTA and FQGNSA. V was clipped by 5 bases and J by 0 bases; unmatched bases: 7. CDR3 length equals 17 residues. The CDR3 reads CASSQGTGESSGNTIYF. The CDR3 DNA reads as TGTGCCAGCAGCCAAGGGACAGGGGAGAGCTCTGGAAACACCATATATTTT.

J is TRBJ1-3 and V is TRBV10-1, with 7 bases lining up with TRBD1. The CDR3 consists of 15 residues. CDR1 and CDR2 (germline): WNHNN, SYGVQD (reference sequence). J was trimmed by 4 bases and V by 8 bases; bases with no gene match: 11. CDR3 in DNA: TGCGCCAGCGAAGACGACAGGGAAGAGGGAAACACCATATATTTT. Protein: CASEDDREEGNTIYF.

The chain couples TRBV19 to TRBJ2-5; 9 bases map to TRBD1. The V segment lost 3 bases and the J segment 4 bases; nucleotides outside the gene matches: 6. CDR1 is LNHDA and CDR2 is SQIVND in the germline V gene (reference sequence). The length of the CDR3 is 15 residues. CDR3 in amino acids: CASSIPGTGIETQYF. CDR3 nucleotides: TGTGCCAGTAGTATCCCCGGGACAGGGATAGAGACCCAGTACTTC.

This rearrangement joins TRBV15 to TRBJ2-3, with D possibly being TRBD2 (5 bases). CDR1 and CDR2 from the germline V gene are LNHNV and YYDKDF (reference sequence). The germline V and J ends were trimmed by 0 bases and 1 base, with 17 bases remaining between them. CDR3 length equals 18 residues. The CDR3 spells CATSRDRSGSAGTDTQYF. CDR3 DNA: TGTGCCACCAGCAGAGATCGGTCGGGATCAGCCGGCACAGATACGCAGTATTTT.

The chain recombines TRBV15 with TRBJ2-3; tentative D call: TRBD2 (6 bases). Germline CDR1 LNHNV, CDR2 YYDKDF (reference sequence). The CDR3 runs 16 residues. V shed 0 bases and J shed 0 bases, with 10 bases lying between them. The DNA of the CDR3 is TGTGCCACCAGCAGAGATCATGGGACTAGCACAGATACGCAGTATTTT. Its translation is CATSRDHGTSTDTQYF.

This clone was counted between two and nine times. The chain combines TRBV5-7 with TRBJ1-6; TRBD1 might be the D (6 bases). TRBV5-7 is marked as an open reading frame, function uncertain. The CDR3 totals 16 residues. Deletions cut 4 bases from V and 0 bases from J, with 11 bases between. The CDR3 nucleotides read TGTGCCAGCAGCGGAGGACAGAGCTCCTATAATTCACCCCTCCACTTT. Translated, it gives CASSGGQSSYNSPLHF.

This clone came up a few times. This sequence joins TRBV6-5 and TRBJ2-3; 8 bases line up with TRBD1. V lost 5 bases, J lost 6 bases, and 7 bases stayed unmatched. The CDR3 covers 14 residues. Germline values: CDR1 MNHEY, CDR2 SVGAGI. For the CDR3, the DNA is TGTGCCAGCAGTACTCAGGGGGCAAGGGATACGCAGTATTTT. Translating it yields CASSTQGARDTQYF.

The chain links TRBV4-2 to TRBJ1-2; D is uncertain. The V gene lost 1 base and the J gene lost 3 bases, with 9 bases spanning the gap. The length of the CDR3 is 14 residues. CDR1 and CDR2 from the germline V gene are LGHNA and YNFKEQ. CDR3 nucleotides: TGTGCCAGCAGCCAAGGTTCCGGAGACTATGGCTACACCTTC. Amino acids: CASSQGSGDYGYTF.

The chain carries TRBV9 and TRBJ1-3; D is unresolved. Germline CDR1 reads SGDLS; CDR2 reads YYNGEE. The CDR3 loop spans 15 amino acids. With 0 bases removed from V and 0 bases from J, the gap between germline ends came to 7 bases. CDR3 sequence (DNA): TGTGCCAGCAGCGTAGGTCAGGCCTCTGGAAACACCATATATTTT. Its protein is CASSVGQASGNTIYF.

This sequence joins TRBV5-8 and TRBJ1-5; 7 bases are a match to TRBD1. V lost 7 bases to trimming and J lost 0 bases; unmatched junction nucleotides: 10. CDR1 and CDR2 (germline): SGHTS, YDEGEE. The CDR3 covers 16 residues. The CDR3, as DNA: TGTGCCAGCCACAGGGGCCGGGGGTATAGCAATCAGCCCCAGCATTTT. Amino acid sequence: CASHRGRGYSNQPQHF.

The rearrangement links TRBV19 to TRBJ1-6, with 8 bases aligning to TRBD1. The CDR3 has 15 amino acids. From germline, CDR1 is LNHDA and CDR2 SQIVND (reference sequence). Losses at the gene ends were 4 bases for V and 9 bases for J; bases not matched to a gene: 8. This CDR3 is CASSTAGGIGSPLHF. CDR3 DNA sequence: TGTGCCAGTAGTACCGCAGGGGGCATTGGTTCACCCCTCCACTTT.

The V gene is TRBV3-1 (or the pseudogene TRBV3-2), the J gene TRBJ2-2, with TRBD1 matching over 7 bases. This CDR3 contains 16 residues. Germline assignment: CDR1 LGHDT and CDR2 YNNKEL (reference sequence). Trimming took 1 base from V and 0 from J; bases not matched to a gene: 2. CDR3 in amino acids: CASSQAGTANTGELFF. The CDR3 coding sequence is TGTGCCAGCAGCCAAGCCGGGACAGCGAACACCGGGGAGCTGTTTTTT.

The J gene is TRBJ2-4, the V gene TRBV6-5, with TRBD2 matching over 8 bases. The trim removed 6 bases at V and 5 bases at J, leaving 9 bases unmatched. This CDR3 contains 15 residues. Per germline, CDR1 MNHEY and CDR2 SVGAGI. The CDR3 nucleotides read TGTGCCAGCAGACCCAGGACAGCGGGGGAAAACATTCAGTACTTC. It specifies CASRPRTAGENIQYF.

The chain combines TRBV29-1 with TRBJ2-3; maybe TRBD1 (7 bases). Germline V gene lookup returns CDR1 SQVTM and CDR2 ANQGSEA. This CDR3 is 14 amino acids long. Trimming removed 5 bases at V and 0 bases at J, with 12 bases between. The CDR3 sequence is CSVRPGGSTDTQYF. As DNA, the CDR3 is TGCAGCGTTCGTCCAGGGGGGAGCACAGATACGCAGTATTTT.

The chain combines TRBV4-1 with TRBJ2-1; D unresolved. CDR3 length: 15 amino acids. Deletions cut 0 bases from V and 9 bases from J, with 15 bases between. Looked up from germline, CDR1 is MGHRA and CDR2 is YSYEKL. CDR3 residues: CASSQESIRSSEQFF. CDR3 nucleotide sequence: TGCGCCAGCAGCCAAGAAAGTATCAGATCCAGTGAGCAGTTCTTC.

J is TRBJ1-6 and V is TRBV6-5; D unclear. Germline CDR1 is MNHEY and CDR2 is SVGAGI. CDR3 length equals 13 residues. The V gene lost 6 bases and the J gene lost 8 bases, with 11 bases spanning the gap. As DNA, the CDR3 is TGTGCCAGCAGCCGCACCCGGGATTCACCCCTCCACTTT. It yields the protein CASSRTRDSPLHF.

The rearrangement links TRBV4-1 to TRBJ2-7; 11 bases map to TRBD1. CDR1 and CDR2 from the germline V gene are MGHRA and YSYEKL. CDR3 length equals 15 residues. Losses at the gene ends were 3 bases for V and 4 bases for J; bases not matched to a gene: 5. The CDR3 DNA sequence: TGCGCCAGCAGCCAGGGGGACAGGGGGTATTACGAGCAGTACTTC. Protein product: CASSQGDRGYYEQYF.

V and J are TRBV5-1 and TRBJ2-2, with 7 positions matching TRBD1. Looked up from germline, CDR1 is SGHRS and CDR2 is YFSETQ. The CDR3 runs to 16 residues. V was pared by 3 bases and J by 0 bases, with 5 bases of the junction left unmatched. The CDR3 loop reads CASSYTGVPNTGELFF. CDR3 DNA sequence: TGCGCCAGCAGCTATACAGGGGTCCCGAACACCGGGGAGCTGTTTTTT. Combining the CDR3 with reference TRBV5-1 and TRBJ2-2 gives the whole variable domain KAGVTQTPRYLIKTRGQQVTLSCSPISGHRSVSWYQQTPGQGLQFLFEYFSETQRNKGNFPGRFSGRQFSNSRSEMNVSTLELGDSALYLCASSYTGVPNTGELFFGEGSRLTVL.